The 30 T cell receptor beta chains listed next were all sequenced from one sample in a study of T cell responses to AZD1222 COVID-19 vaccine. This table comes from immunoSEQ multiplex PCR, and its TCRdb copy is limited to in-frame clones, with some not included. The profile shows 100,000 to 150,000 clones, roughly 88% of them singletons. Source: peripheral blood, taken on day 0 of AZD1222 vaccination. These receptor sequences come from an adult in good health.

This clone was counted between two and nine times. The V call is TRBV19, the J call TRBJ1-3; the D is unclear. Per the germline V gene, CDR1 is LNHDA and CDR2 is SQIVND (reference sequence). V shed 4 bases and J shed 0 bases, with 10 bases lying between them. There are 15 residues in the CDR3. In DNA form, the CDR3 reads TGTGCCAGTAGTACGTCCCGAAGCTCTGGAAACACCATATATTTT. Its translation is CASSTSRSSGNTIYF.

J is TRBJ1-5 and V is TRBV6-2 or TRBV6-3, with D possibly being TRBD1 (5 bases). V gave up 6 bases and J gave up 2 bases, with 8 bases separating them. This CDR3 region has 13 residues. Germline assignment: CDR1 MNHEY and CDR2 SVGEGT. This chain's CDR3 is CASSRDGNQPQHF. The CDR3 DNA follows: TGTGCCAGCAGCAGGGATGGCAATCAGCCCCAGCATTTT.

V gene TRBV6-5 combines with J gene TRBJ2-1, with D tentatively TRBD2 (6 bases). The CDR3 runs to 13 residues. V gave up 5 bases and J gave up 8 bases, with 13 bases separating them. Germline V gene sequence: CDR1 MNHEY, CDR2 SVGAGI. The CDR3 reads CASSISGTYEQFF. The CDR3 coding sequence is TGTGCCAGCAGTATTAGCGGAACCTATGAGCAGTTCTTC.

The rearrangement joins TRBV29-1 to TRBJ1-2; D is undetermined. CDR1 is SQVTM, CDR2 ANQGSEA, per germline. Trimming took 8 bases from V and 8 from J, leaving 9 bases between them. The CDR3 covers 9 residues. CDR3 sequence reads: CSLEGGYTF. The CDR3 coding sequence is TGCAGCCTAGAAGGAGGCTACACCTTC. The variable domain in full, completed from reference TRBV29-1 and TRBJ1-2, reads SAVISQKPSRDICQRGTSLTIQCQVDSQVTMMFWYRQQPGQSLTLIATANQGSEATYESGFVIDKFPISRPNLTFSTLTVSNMSPEDSSIYLCSLEGGYTFGSGTRLTVV.

The J gene is TRBJ2-5, the V gene TRBV24-1, with D hard to call. Trimming pared 5 bases from V and 5 bases from J, leaving 11 bases between. The CDR3 contains 13 residues. Germline values: CDR1 KGHDR, CDR2 SFDVKD. The CDR3 DNA reads TGTGCCACCAGTGCTGGAAGCAAGGAGACCCAGTACTTC. Its protein is CATSAGSKETQYF.

This clone has a single count. The chain couples TRBV7-2 to TRBJ1-3; perhaps TRBD1 as D (6 bases). The CDR3 contains 13 residues. Trimming left V 5 bases short and J 4 bases short, with 9 bases between. The V gene's germline CDR1 is SGHTA and CDR2 FQGNSA. In DNA form, the CDR3 reads TGTGCCAGCAGCCCCGGACAGGGAAACACCATATATTTT. This gives the protein CASSPGQGNTIYF.

The gene calls are TRBV6-2 or TRBV6-3 and TRBJ1-2; D uncertain. This CDR3 contains 16 residues. Germline V gene sequence: CDR1 MNHEY, CDR2 SVGEGT. V gave up 5 bases and J gave up 0 bases, with 16 bases separating them. The CDR3 region is CASSLGPQRANYGYTF. The CDR3 DNA reads as TGTGCCAGCAGTCTTGGCCCCCAAAGAGCTAACTATGGCTACACCTTC.

The chain combines TRBV7-3 with TRBJ1-4, with TRBD1 as a possible D gene (5 bases). CDR1 and CDR2 from the germline V gene are SGHTA and FQGTGA. Trimming left V 1 base short and J 0 bases short, with 15 bases between. The CDR3 runs to 18 residues. CDR3 sequence: CASSLKDRGPATNEKLFF. The CDR3 nucleotides read TGTGCCAGCAGCTTAAAAGATCGGGGCCCGGCAACTAATGAAAAACTGTTTTTT. The full variable domain, its missing parts supplied by reference TRBV7-3 and TRBJ1-4, is GAGVSQTPSNKVTEKGKYVELRCDPISGHTALYWYRQSLGQGPEFLIYFQGTGAADDSGLPNDRFFAVRPEGSVSTLKIQRTERGDSAVYLCASSLKDRGPATNEKLFFGSGTQLSVL.

The rearrangement joins TRBV18 to TRBJ1-5; D remains ambiguous. This CDR3 region has 13 residues. Trimming removed 6 bases from V and 6 bases from J, with 12 bases in between. The germline CDR1 and CDR2 sequences are KGHSH and LQKENI. The CDR3 region is CASSPGDLQPQHF. The CDR3, as DNA: TGTGCCAGCTCGCCAGGTGACCTTCAGCCCCAGCATTTT. The full variable domain, completed using reference TRBV18 and TRBJ1-5, is NAGVMQNPRHLVRRRGQEARLRCSPMKGHSHVYWYRQLPEEGLKFMVYLQKENIIDESGMPKERFSAEFPKEGPSILRIQQVVRGDSAAYFCASSPGDLQPQHFGDGTRLSIL.

This rearrangement joins TRBV14 to TRBJ2-5; no definite D call. The CDR3 spans 15 residues. Per germline, CDR1 SGHDN and CDR2 FVKESK. Trimming stripped 0 bases from V and 5 bases from J, with 13 bases between. The CDR3 region has the DNA TGTGCCAGCAGCCAAGATCGGTCTGTGCCGGAGACCCAGTACTTC. It is translated as CASSQDRSVPETQYF. The complete variable domain, with remaining parts taken from reference TRBV14 and TRBJ2-5, reads EAGVTQFPSHSVIEKGQTVTLRCDPISGHDNLYWYRRVMGKEIKFLLHFVKESKQDESGMPNNRFLAERTGGTYSTLKVQPAELEDSGVYFCASSQDRSVPETQYFGPGTRLLVL.

This clone is medium-sized (0.01 to 0.1%) by share. This chain links TRBV10-3 with TRBJ1-1, with no clear D. The CDR3 totals 13 residues. Germline CDR1 and CDR2: ENHRY and SYGVKD. Deletions cut 0 bases from V and 2 bases from J, with 4 bases between. This chain's CDR3 is CAISESFNTEAFF. CDR3 DNA sequence: TGTGCCATCAGTGAGTCGTTCAACACTGAAGCTTTCTTT.

The rearrangement uses TRBV6-5 and TRBJ1-6; TRBD1 matches at 8 bases. The trim removed 2 bases at V and 7 bases at J, leaving 7 bases unmatched. The CDR3 length is 16 residues. Germline V gives CDR1 MNHEY, CDR2 SVGAGI. CDR3: CASSYTGQGRNSPLHF. CDR3 bases: TGTGCCAGCAGTTACACCGGACAGGGAAGAAATTCACCCCTCCACTTT.

This clone is a singleton in its sample. The chain links TRBV28 to TRBJ1-2; D is undetermined. The germline CDR1 and CDR2 sequences are MDHEN and SYDVKM. The CDR3 contains 11 residues. V lost 4 bases and J lost 9, with 9 bases in between. The CDR3 region is CASSSSRSYTF. The DNA for the CDR3 is TGTGCCAGCAGTTCGAGTCGGAGCTACACCTTC.

This clone has only one observation. This chain connects TRBV7-2 to TRBJ2-6; 14 nucleotides match TRBD2. V dropped 4 bases and J dropped 3; count of bases not matched to a gene: 8. In germline, CDR1 is SGHTA, CDR2 FQGNSA. The CDR3 spans 19 residues. In nucleotides, the CDR3 is TGTGCCAGCAGCTCTAGGGGACTAGCGGGGGTTGGTGGGGCCAACGTCCTGACTTTC. Protein sequence: CASSSRGLAGVGGANVLTF.

The chain carries TRBV19 and TRBJ1-6; D unresolved. V was pared by 5 bases and J by 3 bases, with 8 bases between. The CDR3 is 14 residues long. Germline CDR1 is LNHDA and CDR2 is SQIVND (reference sequence). The CDR3 DNA reads TGTGCCAGTAGTGACGGCCGCTATAATTCACCCCTCCACTTT. This gives the protein CASSDGRYNSPLHF.

The chain couples TRBV2 to TRBJ2-1; 13 bases align to TRBD2. Germline assignment: CDR1 SNHLY and CDR2 FYNNEI. V lost 6 bases, J lost 8 bases, and 7 bases stayed unmatched. This CDR3 contains 15 residues. CDR3: CASRAGLAGNYEQFF. The CDR3 bases are TGTGCCAGCAGAGCGGGACTAGCGGGGAATTATGAGCAGTTCTTC.

The chain joins TRBV7-2 to TRBJ1-6; D uncertain. The CDR3 consists of 15 residues. Looked up from germline, CDR1 is SGHTA and CDR2 is FQGNSA. The V end lost 1 base, the J end lost 10 bases, and 14 bases lay between the germline ends. CDR3 in DNA: TGTGCCAGCAGCTTAGGTGCGGCTAGCTCCTCACCCCTCCACTTT. Its translation: CASSLGAASSSPLHF.

The J gene is TRBJ1-5, the V gene TRBV28; maybe TRBD1 (5 bases). CDR1 MDHEN and CDR2 SYDVKM come from the germline V gene. The CDR3 runs to 12 residues. Deletions cut 7 bases from V and 4 bases from J, with 8 bases between. Written as DNA, the CDR3 is TGTGCCAGCACTGAGGGGAATCAGCCCCAGCATTTT. Translation: CASTEGNQPQHF.

The chain couples TRBV13 to TRBJ2-7, with 7 bases that match TRBD2. Trimming took 4 bases from V and 5 from J; bases not matched to a gene: 8. The CDR3 sequence is 14 residues long. CDR1 PRHDT and CDR2 FYEKMQ come from the germline V gene (reference sequence). The chain's CDR3 is CASSSPGGGDEQYF. The CDR3 coding sequence is TGTGCCAGCAGCTCCCCGGGGGGAGGGGACGAGCAGTACTTC. The variable domain in full, completed from reference TRBV13 and TRBJ2-7, reads AAGVIQSPRHLIKEKRETATLKCYPIPRHDTVYWYQQGPGQDPQFLISFYEKMQSDKGSIPDRFSAQQFSDYHSELNMSSLELGDSALYFCASSSPGGGDEQYFGPGTRLTVT.

The chain carries TRBV10-3 and TRBJ2-5; 8 nucleotides agree with TRBD2. The CDR3 runs to 16 residues. The germline V gene encodes CDR1 ENHRY and CDR2 SYGVKD. The V and J ends lost 4 bases and 6 bases, in that order; junction bases with no gene match: 13. The CDR3 region is CAISGIFSTSEQTQYF. CDR3 bases: TGTGCCATCAGTGGTATCTTCTCGACTAGCGAACAGACCCAGTACTTC.

This clone came up once. This sequence joins TRBV28 and TRBJ1-2; 7 bases line up with TRBD1. J gave up 5 bases and V 5 bases, and 14 bases lay outside the gene matches. This CDR3 spans 16 amino acids. Germline CDR1 reads MDHEN; CDR2 reads SYDVKM. In DNA, the CDR3 is TGTGCCAGCAGTCCGCCGGGACAGACATACGAGTATGGCTACACCTTC. This codes for CASSPPGQTYEYGYTF.

This chain joins TRBV2 and TRBJ2-5, with D possibly TRBD2 on 6 matching bases. Germline-derived CDR1 and CDR2 are SNHLY and FYNNEI. The V end was cut by 6 bases, the J end by 5 bases, with 16 bases between. CDR3 size: 14 residues. CDR3: CASRAPQEGETQYF. In nucleotides, the CDR3 is TGTGCCAGCAGGGCCCCCCAGGAGGGGGAGACCCAGTACTTC.

This clone occurred a few times. V gene TRBV4-3 combines with J gene TRBJ2-5; D is unresolved. Germline CDR1 and CDR2: LGHNA and YSLEER. The V and J ends lost 0 bases and 5 bases respectively, with 10 bases between them. This CDR3 region has 14 residues. CDR3: CASSQEAYRETQYF. DNA of the CDR3: TGCGCCAGCAGCCAAGAGGCGTACCGGGAGACCCAGTACTTC.

The chain is built from TRBV3-1 (or the pseudogene TRBV3-2) and TRBJ2-1; 8 positions match TRBD1. This CDR3 region has 15 residues. The V gene's germline CDR1 is LGHDT and CDR2 YNNKEL (reference sequence). Unmatched junction bases numbered 8, after V lost 1 base and J lost 9 bases. For the CDR3, the DNA is TGTGCCAGCAGCCAAGGACAGGGGAAAGCTGTTGAGCAGTTCTTC. This gives the protein CASSQGQGKAVEQFF.

There are a few counts of this clone. This rearrangement joins TRBV6-5 to TRBJ2-3; TRBD2 might be the D (6 bases). Germline assignment: CDR1 MNHEY and CDR2 SVGAGI. V lost 3 bases, J lost 0 bases, and 10 bases lay in between. CDR3 length: 15 residues. CDR3 in amino acids: CASSYYSGSTDTQYF. The DNA for the CDR3 is TGTGCCAGCAGTTATTATAGCGGAAGCACAGATACGCAGTATTTT.

This rearrangement joins TRBV2 to TRBJ2-7, with D perhaps TRBD2 (6 bases). V was shortened by 6 bases and J by 6 bases, with 18 bases between the two germline ends. Germline CDR1 SNHLY, CDR2 FYNNEI. The CDR3 totals 14 residues. CDR3 amino acids: CASSPGEWRGEQYF. CDR3 nucleotide sequence: TGTGCCAGCAGCCCGGGGGAATGGAGGGGCGAGCAGTACTTC.

This chain connects TRBV27 to TRBJ2-2, with D perhaps TRBD1 or TRBD2 (5 bases each). Trimming removed 2 bases from V and 3 bases from J, with 13 bases in between. CDR3 length equals 16 residues. Per the germline V gene, CDR1 is MNHEY and CDR2 is SMNVEV (reference sequence). Here the CDR3 DNA reads TGTGCCAGCAGTTTAGAGGGGCGGAAAGACACCGGGGAGCTGTTTTTT. Its translation is CASSLEGRKDTGELFF.

This sequence joins TRBV3-1 (or the pseudogene TRBV3-2) and TRBJ1-2; D not resolved. CDR1 and CDR2 (germline): LGHDT, YNNKEL (reference sequence). V lost 0 bases to trimming and J lost 1 base, with 9 bases between them. The CDR3 has 15 amino acids. The CDR3: CASSQEGPRNYGYTF. CDR3 in DNA: TGTGCCAGCAGCCAAGAGGGCCCACGTAACTATGGCTACACCTTC.

The gene calls are TRBV4-1 and TRBJ2-3; 10 bases line up with TRBD2. Trimming at V came to 2 bases and at J to 0 bases, leaving 8 bases not matched to a gene. Germline V gene data show CDR1 as MGHRA and CDR2 as YSYEKL. The CDR3 loop spans 18 amino acids. The CDR3 coding sequence is TGCGCCAGCAGCCAACCCACCGGACTAGCGGAGAGCACAGATACGCAGTATTTT. As protein: CASSQPTGLAESTDTQYF.

The chain links TRBV7-8 to TRBJ1-6, with 10 nucleotides matching TRBD1. Germline values: CDR1 SGHVS, CDR2 FQNEAQ. CDR3 size: 15 residues. DNA of the CDR3: TGTGCTTCGCGGGACAGGGGCCCAGAGAATTCACCCCTCCACTTT. Protein sequence: CASRDRGPENSPLHF.